This is a list of T cell receptor beta chains from one sample in a study of T cell responses to AZD1222 COVID-19 vaccine. Generated by immunoSEQ multiplex PCR, the TCRdb table keeps only in-frame clones and is missing some. The sample holds 68,000 or so clones, 88% seen once. The sample was peripheral blood, taken on day 0 of AZD1222 vaccination. These receptors were taken from an adult in good health. Both conserved end residues are part of each CDR3. The D gene is left open where the match is weak. Only some rows state a clone size, as once, few, many or a class for expanded clones.

J | size | D | V | DNA | CDR3
TRBJ2-1 | NA | NA | TRBV5-1 | TGCGCCAGCAGCCCGGGACGTAGCGATGAGCAGTTCTTC | CASSPGRSDEQFF
TRBJ2-2 | NA | NA | TRBV6-4 | TGTGCCAGCAAAGGTACTCCGAACACCGGGGAGCTGTTTTTT | CASKGTPNTGELFF
TRBJ2-5 | NA | NA | TRBV6-5 | TGTGCCAGCAAAACAGGCCTAGCGAAGGGAGAGACCCAGTACTTC | CASKTGLAKGETQYF
TRBJ1-3 | NA | NA | TRBV6-1 | TGTGCCAGCAGTGAAACAGGAACGAGAAACACCATATATTTT | CASSETGTRNTIYF
TRBJ2-3 | NA | TRBD2 | TRBV15 | TGTGCCACCAGCAGGACTAGCGGGAGCTCAGATACGCAGTATTTT | CATSRTSGSSDTQYF
TRBJ2-2 | once | TRBD2 | TRBV6-6 | TGTGCCAGCAGCTCTCAAGGGGAGGTAGCGGGCTCGAACACCGGGGAGCTGTTTTTT | CASSSQGEVAGSNTGELFF
TRBJ1-1 | NA | NA | TRBV6-2/TRBV6-3 | TGTGCCAGCAGTTACAGGGTCCTCGGGAACACTGAAGCTTTCTTT | CASSYRVLGNTEAFF
TRBJ2-4 | once | NA | TRBV4-3 | TGCGCCAGCAGCCCTGGGTTGACGGGACTAGCCAAAAACATTCAGTACTTC | CASSPGLTGLAKNIQYF
TRBJ1-4 | NA | NA | TRBV6-6 | TGTGCCAGCAGGGTAGACGGGACAACTAATGAAAAACTGTTTTTT | CASRVDGTTNEKLFF
TRBJ1-2 | NA | NA | TRBV6-5 | TGTGCCAGCAGCCCCCTAATGGGCTACACCTTC | CASSPLMGYTF
TRBJ2-5 | NA | NA | TRBV5-4 | TGTGCCAGCAGCCCGGGACTCTTCGAAGAGACCCAGTACTTC | CASSPGLFEETQYF
TRBJ1-2 | NA | NA | TRBV7-8 | TGTGCCAGCAGCTTAGGAGGAATGGGCACTTTGAATGGCTACACCTTC | CASSLGGMGTLNGYTF
TRBJ2-7 | NA | TRBD2 | TRBV4-2 | TGTGCCAGCAGCCAAGAGTCCCCTAGCGGGAGCCCCTACGAGCAGTACTTC | CASSQESPSGSPYEQYF
TRBJ1-2 | once | TRBD1 | TRBV9 | TGTGCCAGCAGCGTTGATGACAGGGGCTATGGCTACACCTTC | CASSVDDRGYGYTF
TRBJ1-2 | NA | TRBD1 | TRBV7-8 | TGTGCCAGCAGCCCGGACAGGGGGCGGTCAGCTAACTATGGCTACACCTTC | CASSPDRGRSANYGYTF
TRBJ2-3 | NA | TRBD2 | TRBV5-1 | TGCGCCAGCAGCTTTAGCGGGAGGGCCCCAGATACGCAGTATTTT | CASSFSGRAPDTQYF
TRBJ1-3 | NA | NA | TRBV6-6 | TGTGCCAGCAGCCTGGACGGAACGTCTGGAAACACCATATATTTT | CASSLDGTSGNTIYF
TRBJ1-6 | NA | NA | TRBV6-5 | TGTGCCAGCATCGGGGGATCGGGCTCACCCCTCCACTTT | CASIGGSGSPLHF
TRBJ1-4 | NA | NA | TRBV6-5 | TGTGCCAGCAGTAGGGGTGCTTCTAATGAAAAACTGTTTTTT | CASSRGASNEKLFF
TRBJ1-2 | once | TRBD1 | TRBV3-1/TRBV3-2 | TGTGCCAGCAGCCCAACGGCCGGGACAGGGAACGGCTACACCTTC | CASSPTAGTGNGYTF
TRBJ2-5 | NA | TRBD1 | TRBV30 | TGTGCCTGGAGTAGGCAGGGGGTGGAGACCCAGTACTTC | CAWSRQGVETQYF
TRBJ2-7 | NA | NA | TRBV4-2 | TGTGCCAGCAGCCCACTAGGTCAAAGAAACGAGCAGTACTTC | CASSPLGQRNEQYF
TRBJ2-2 | NA | NA | TRBV19 | TGTGCCAGTAGTGAAGGTTGGCTCTGGACCGGGGAGCTGTTTTTT | CASSEGWLWTGELFF
TRBJ2-7 | NA | TRBD2 | TRBV6-6 | TGTGCCAGCAGCCGAACCAGGGGACTAGCGTATACCTACGAGCAGTACTTC | CASSRTRGLAYTYEQYF
TRBJ2-2 | NA | NA | TRBV23-1 | TGCGCCAGCAGGGTTAGACAGAACACCGGGGAGCTGTTTTTT | CASRVRQNTGELFF
TRBJ1-2 | NA | NA | TRBV18 | TGTGCCAGCTCACCTTCGGGGGGCGGCTACACCTTC | CASSPSGGGYTF
TRBJ1-1 | NA | TRBD1 | TRBV18 | TGTGCCAGCTCACAGGGACAGTTTGAAGCTTTCTTT | CASSQGQFEAFF
TRBJ2-5 | NA | NA | TRBV10-1 | TGCGCCAGCAGTCCAGAAAGGGCTGGGAAGACCCAGTACTTC | CASSPERAGKTQYF
TRBJ2-7 | NA | NA | TRBV29-1 | TGCAGCGTTGGTCAGACCTTGGACGAGCAGTACTTC | CSVGQTLDEQYF
TRBJ1-2 | NA | NA | TRBV19 | TGTGCCAGCCAGTACCGGGACGGACGATATGGCTACACCTTC | CASQYRDGRYGYTF
TRBJ2-7 | NA | TRBD1 | TRBV27 | TGTGCCAGCAGTTTATCTGGGACAGGGGGTAAGAACGAGCAGTACTTC | CASSLSGTGGKNEQYF
TRBJ1-1 | NA | NA | TRBV29-1 | TGCAGCGTTGAAAGACCGCCGAACACTGAAGCTTTCTTT | CSVERPPNTEAFF
TRBJ2-3 | NA | TRBD2 | TRBV7-9 | TGTGCCAGCAGCCCCGAAGGGAGGGCGGATACGCAGTATTTT | CASSPEGRADTQYF
TRBJ2-3 | NA | NA | TRBV2 | TGTGCCAGCCTTAGGACTGGGCAGGATACGCAGTATTTT | CASLRTGQDTQYF
TRBJ2-5 | NA | TRBD1 | TRBV18 | TGTGCCAGCTCATCAGGACAGGAAGAGACCCAGTACTTC | CASSSGQEETQYF
TRBJ2-1 | NA | TRBD2 | TRBV7-7 | TGTGCTAGCAGCTTAGGACTAGCGCCTTCCTACAATGAGCAGTTCTTC | CASSLGLAPSYNEQFF
TRBJ2-7 | NA | NA | TRBV10-3 | TGTGCCATCAGTGAATTAGTAACCCAGCAGTACTTC | CAISELVTQQYF
TRBJ1-2 | NA | NA | TRBV12-3/TRBV12-4 | TGTGCCAGCAGTTCCTCCGGGACCTATGGCTACACCTTC | CASSSSGTYGYTF
TRBJ2-1 | NA | NA | TRBV11-2 | TGTGCCAGCAGCCAGGCTGTTTACAATGAGCAGTTCTTC | CASSQAVYNEQFF
TRBJ1-1 | once | TRBD1 | TRBV28 | TGTGCCAGCAGTGACGCCTCGACAGGGGGTGGAACTGAAGCTTTCTTT | CASSDASTGGGTEAFF
TRBJ2-5 | few | NA | TRBV6-5 | TGTGCCAGCAGTCTTAGAGAGACCCAGTACTTC | CASSLRETQYF
TRBJ1-2 | few | NA | TRBV30 | TGTGCCTGGAGCCCAAATTCCTATGGCTACACCTTC | CAWSPNSYGYTF
TRBJ1-4 | NA | TRBD1 | TRBV28 | TGTGCCAGCAGTTTACGGACAGGACATTTCAATGAAAAACTGTTTTTT | CASSLRTGHFNEKLFF
TRBJ1-1 | NA | NA | TRBV27 | TGTGCCAGCAACCTCGGAGGGTTGAACACTGAAGCTTTCTTT | CASNLGGLNTEAFF
TRBJ1-1 | NA | NA | TRBV7-6 | TGTGCCAGCAGCTCCCAGGGTTATACTGAAGCTTTCTTT | CASSSQGYTEAFF
TRBJ2-7 | once | NA | TRBV23-1 | TGCGCCAGCAGACCAAGAGGCTGCGAGCAGTACTTC | CASRPRGCEQYF
TRBJ2-5 | NA | NA | TRBV2 | TGTGCCAGCAGCACCAGCCCAGCCACGGAGACCCAGTACTTC | CASSTSPATETQYF
TRBJ1-1 | NA | NA | TRBV18 | TGTGCCAGCTCACCAGCGGGGTACACTGAAGCTTTCTTT | CASSPAGYTEAFF
TRBJ2-7 | NA | NA | TRBV29-1 | TGCAGCGTTGATGTGGCTAGCTCAGGACTCGAGCAGTACTTC | CSVDVASSGLEQYF
TRBJ1-1 | NA | NA | TRBV9 | TGTGCCAGCAGCGTAACTTCAGGGGTAGGGAACACTGAAGCTTTCTTT | CASSVTSGVGNTEAFF
TRBJ2-7 | NA | NA | TRBV28 | TGTGCCAGCAGTTTCCCCGGTGGACTGCTGAACCCCTACGAGCAGTACTTC | CASSFPGGLLNPYEQYF
TRBJ2-1 | NA | TRBD2 | TRBV6-2/TRBV6-3 | TGTGCCAGCAGTACTAGCGGGTTGAGCTCCTACAATGAGCAGTTCTTC | CASSTSGLSSYNEQFF
TRBJ2-5 | NA | NA | TRBV19 | TGTGCCAGTAGTATGGGATGGCAGCAAGAGACCCAGTACTTC | CASSMGWQQETQYF
TRBJ1-1 | once | NA | TRBV28 | TGTGCCAGCAGTATCTTTCGAAGGGGGGTTGAAGCTTTCTTT | CASSIFRRGVEAFF